In its sample, the clone carrying this T cell receptor beta chain was seen a few times. This CDR3 is built from 16 residues. The ends lost 2 bases at V and 4 bases at J; junction bases unmatched: 4. TCRdb re-called the RT-PCR reads with MiXCR, one entry per CDR3 protein. Of under 950,000 distinct CDR3 sequences in the sample, 21% were seen once. The source of the sample is a study of response to subunit inactivated influenza vaccine. The receptor's source is a man aged 45-65 years who received an inactivated influenza vaccine. The sample consisted of PBMCs from blood, taken less than 6 days after vaccination. This rearrangement joins TRBV12-3 or TRBV12-4 to TRBJ2-1; 11 bases agree with TRBD2. As DNA, the CDR3 is TGTGCCAGCAGTTTACTAGCGGGGGGAATGTACAATGAGCAGTTCTTC. Translation: CASSLLAGGMYNEQFF.